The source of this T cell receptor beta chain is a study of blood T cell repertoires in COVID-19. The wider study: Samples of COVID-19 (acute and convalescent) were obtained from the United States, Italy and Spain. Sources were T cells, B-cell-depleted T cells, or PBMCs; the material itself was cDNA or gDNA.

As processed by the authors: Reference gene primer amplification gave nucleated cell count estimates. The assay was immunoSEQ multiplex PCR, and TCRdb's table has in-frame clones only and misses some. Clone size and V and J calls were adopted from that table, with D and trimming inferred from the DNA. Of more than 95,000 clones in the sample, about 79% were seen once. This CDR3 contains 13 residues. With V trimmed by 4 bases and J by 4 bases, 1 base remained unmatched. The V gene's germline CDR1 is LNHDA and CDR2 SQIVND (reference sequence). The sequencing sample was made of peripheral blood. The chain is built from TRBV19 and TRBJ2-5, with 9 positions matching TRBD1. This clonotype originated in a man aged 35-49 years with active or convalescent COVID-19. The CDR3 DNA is TGTGCCAGTAGTACGGGACAGGGAGAGACCCAGTACTTC. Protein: CASSTGQGETQYF.